The next 27 T cell receptor beta chains were all read from a single sample in a study of cytomegalovirus exposure and HLA in healthy donors. Assay: immunoSEQ multiplex PCR; the TCRdb copy retains only in-frame clones and omits some. The table has roughly 56,000 clones, just under 95% seen once. The sample comprised PBMCs. These receptors were taken from a man aged 18 to 30 in good health and CMV-seronegative.

The chain links TRBV10-1 to TRBJ1-2; maybe TRBD1 (6 bases). The V end lost 0 bases, the J end lost 5 bases, and 13 bases lay between the germline ends. The germline CDR1 and CDR2 sequences are WNHNN and SYGVQD (reference sequence). The CDR3 contains 15 residues. CDR3 coding DNA: TGCGCCAGCAGTGAGTCCATTTCACAGGGTTATGGCTACACCTTC. As protein: CASSESISQGYGYTF.

This chain connects TRBV10-3 to TRBJ1-5, with D unresolved. Per the germline V gene, CDR1 is ENHRY and CDR2 is SYGVKD. This CDR3 region has 12 residues. V was cut by 10 bases and J by 2 bases, with 9 bases left in between. CDR3 protein: CATRTGNQPQHF. CDR3 bases: TGTGCCACCCGTACGGGCAATCAGCCCCAGCATTTT.

This chain connects TRBV5-1 to TRBJ2-2; TRBD1 agrees at 9 bases. V dropped 0 bases and J dropped 6; count of bases not matched to a gene: 6. Germline assignment: CDR1 SGHRS and CDR2 YFSETQ. This CDR3 contains 16 residues. The CDR3 DNA follows: TGCGCCAGCAGCTTGGAGGGGGACAGGGTAGCCGGGGAGCTGTTTTTT. Residues: CASSLEGDRVAGELFF.

The J gene is TRBJ1-2, the V gene TRBV19; TRBD1 matches 9 bases. Trimming at V came to 5 bases and at J to 2 bases, leaving 9 bases not matched to a gene. Germline-derived CDR1 and CDR2 are LNHDA and SQIVND (reference sequence). The CDR3 length is 16 residues. The CDR3 coding sequence is TGTGCCAGTAGTGCCATGGGACAGGGAGGGAACTATGGCTACACCTTC. Protein: CASSAMGQGGNYGYTF.

This rearrangement joins TRBV28 to TRBJ1-2; possible D gene TRBD1, 5 bases. CDR1 is MDHEN and CDR2 is SYDVKM in the germline V gene. The CDR3 is made up of 12 amino acids. V lost 6 bases to trimming and J lost 3 bases, with 8 bases between them. The CDR3 sequence: CASRQGDYGYTF. The CDR3 DNA sequence: TGTGCCAGCAGGCAGGGTGACTATGGCTACACCTTC.

This sequence joins TRBV28 and TRBJ1-1; perhaps TRBD1 as D (5 bases). CDR3 length: 12 residues. The germline V and J ends were trimmed by 2 bases and 7 bases, with 8 bases remaining between them. From germline, CDR1 is MDHEN and CDR2 SYDVKM. CDR3 residues: CASSLSRGEAFF. CDR3 sequence (DNA): TGTGCCAGCAGTTTAAGTAGGGGTGAAGCTTTCTTT.

The chain uses TRBV19 and TRBJ1-5, with 10 bases fitting TRBD1. The V and J ends lost 9 bases and 7 bases, in that order; junction bases with no gene match: 6. Germline V CDR1 and CDR2: LNHDA, SQIVND (reference sequence). The CDR3 is 13 amino acids. CDR3 sequence reads: CASTRDRGQPQHF. Here the CDR3 DNA reads TGTGCCAGCACCCGGGACAGGGGACAGCCCCAGCATTTT. The entire variable domain, with the rest obtained from reference TRBV19 and TRBJ1-5, is as follows: DGGITQSPKYLFRKEGQNVTLSCEQNLNHDAMYWYRQDPGQGLRLIYYSQIVNDFQKGDIAEGYSVSREKKESFPLTVTSAQKNPTAFYLCASTRDRGQPQHFGDGTRLSIL.

V gene TRBV7-9 combines with J gene TRBJ2-1; 8 nucleotides match TRBD1. There are 16 residues in the CDR3. Germline values: CDR1 SEHNR, CDR2 FQNEAQ (reference sequence). V lost 0 bases to trimming and J lost 10 bases; unmatched junction nucleotides: 11. CDR3 bases: TGTGCCAGCAGCTTAGCCGGACAGGGTAAGGATTGGGAGCAGTTCTTC. Translated: CASSLAGQGKDWEQFF.

The chain links TRBV4-3 to TRBJ2-2, with D possibly TRBD1 on 6 matching bases. The V end lost 0 bases, the J end lost 3 bases, and 11 bases lay between the germline ends. This CDR3 comprises 16 residues. The germline V gene has CDR1 LGHNA and CDR2 YSLEER. This chain's CDR3 is CASSQDFTGYTGELFF. The DNA for the CDR3 is TGCGCCAGCAGCCAAGATTTTACAGGGTACACCGGGGAGCTGTTTTTT.

The DNA of the CDR3 is TGCGCCAGCAGTCAATGTGTCCAGGGGGCTCAGCCCCAGCATTTT. Residues: CASSQCVQGAQPQHF. This chain joins TRBV23-1 and TRBJ1-5, with 8 bases identical to TRBD1. TRBV23-1 is sorted into the ORF group, with uncertain function. Germline trimming cut 1 base from V and 6 bases from J; bases unmatched to any gene: 5. This CDR3 region has 15 residues.

The chain uses TRBV29-1 and TRBJ2-6; TRBD1 aligns across 9 bases. The CDR3 is 16 amino acids. V was clipped by 3 bases and J by 2 bases; unmatched bases: 5. Germline lookup yields CDR1 SQVTM and CDR2 ANQGSEA. As DNA, the CDR3 is TGCAGCGTTGAGCAGGGACAGGGCACTGGGGCCAACGTCCTGACTTTC. Translation: CSVEQGQGTGANVLTF. The full variable domain, completed using reference TRBV29-1 and TRBJ2-6, is SAVISQKPSRDICQRGTSLTIQCQVDSQVTMMFWYRQQPGQSLTLIATANQGSEATYESGFVIDKFPISRPNLTFSTLTVSNMSPEDSSIYLCSVEQGQGTGANVLTFGAGSRLTVL.

V and J are TRBV27 and TRBJ1-1; TRBD1 matches 8 bases. Germline trimming cut 6 bases from V and 3 bases from J; bases unmatched to any gene: 9. This CDR3 is built from 15 residues. Germline CDR1 reads MNHEY; CDR2 reads SMNVEV (reference sequence). The CDR3 region has the DNA TGTGCCAGCAGGCAACAGGGGGTGGTGTACACTGAAGCTTTCTTT. This gives the protein CASRQQGVVYTEAFF.

The V call is TRBV28, the J call TRBJ2-1, with 11 bases identical to TRBD2. This CDR3 spans 14 amino acids. Germline trimming cut 7 bases from V and 6 bases from J; bases unmatched to any gene: 5. The germline V gene has CDR1 MDHEN and CDR2 SYDVKM. The CDR3 loop is CASIETSGVNEQFF. The CDR3 nucleotides read TGTGCCAGCATAGAGACTAGCGGGGTCAATGAGCAGTTCTTC.

Only one count was recorded for this clone. The chain couples TRBV28 to TRBJ1-2, with D maybe TRBD1 (5 bases). Germline lookup yields CDR1 MDHEN and CDR2 SYDVKM. Trimming removed 7 bases from V and 2 bases from J, with 14 bases in between. The CDR3 totals 14 residues. The CDR3 region has the DNA TGTGCCAGCACTGCAGGGTGGTCGAACTATGGCTACACCTTC. This codes for CASTAGWSNYGYTF.

The chain combines TRBV19 with TRBJ2-2; D remains unclear. CDR1 and CDR2 from the germline V gene are LNHDA and SQIVND (reference sequence). CDR3 size: 11 residues. V lost 10 bases and J lost 0, with 3 bases in between. CDR3 bases: TGTGCCACCGCGAACACCGGGGAGCTGTTTTTT. Translated: CATANTGELFF.

This clone was found once. V gene TRBV11-2 combines with J gene TRBJ1-1; D is unresolved. CDR3 length: 13 amino acids. Germline CDR1 reads SGHAT; CDR2 reads FQNNGV. V dropped 5 bases and J dropped 5 bases, with 12 bases sitting between them. This CDR3 reads CASSPFWETEAFF. CDR3 DNA sequence: TGTGCCAGCAGCCCCTTCTGGGAGACTGAAGCTTTCTTT.

CDR3 residues: CSVRAGEFTGELFF. CDR3 nucleotides: TGCAGCGTTAGAGCGGGAGAGTTCACCGGGGAGCTGTTTTTT. The chain couples TRBV29-1 to TRBJ2-2; 8 bases are shared with TRBD2. Germline CDR1 reads SQVTM; CDR2 reads ANQGSEA. V shed 5 bases and J 4 bases; nucleotides not matched to a gene: 6. The CDR3 contains 14 residues.

This chain joins TRBV9 and TRBJ2-1; 13 nucleotides match TRBD2. Germline V gene sequence: CDR1 SGDLS, CDR2 YYNGEE. Germline trimming cut 5 bases from V and 9 bases from J; bases unmatched to any gene: 5. The CDR3 covers 14 residues. The CDR3 loop reads CASRGTSGEPEQFF. CDR3 coding DNA: TGTGCCAGCAGAGGGACTAGCGGGGAGCCTGAGCAGTTCTTC.

The chain joins TRBV11-2 to TRBJ2-1; 7 nucleotides line up with TRBD1. Germline assignment: CDR1 SGHAT and CDR2 FQNNGV. The CDR3 length is 16 residues. Trimming removed 1 base from V and 8 bases from J; junction bases left unmatched: 11. DNA for the CDR3: TGTGCCAGCAGCTTAGCCCACGGGACAGTGACGGATGAGCAGTTCTTC. Residues: CASSLAHGTVTDEQFF.

V and J are TRBV28 and TRBJ2-1; 12 bases agree with TRBD1. The germline V gene has CDR1 MDHEN and CDR2 SYDVKM. The CDR3 sequence is 16 residues long. V shed 3 bases and J 6 bases; nucleotides not matched to a gene: 6. The DNA for the CDR3 is TGTGCCAGCAGTTTCTTAGGGACAGGGGGCTTCAATGAGCAGTTCTTC. Translated, it gives CASSFLGTGGFNEQFF.

The V gene is TRBV27, the J gene TRBJ2-5, with D maybe TRBD2 (5 bases). V was trimmed by 5 bases and J by 7 bases, leaving 14 bases between them. The CDR3 runs 13 residues. CDR1 and CDR2 from the germline V gene are MNHEY and SMNVEV (reference sequence). The CDR3 protein is CASSVTSKATQYF. The CDR3 DNA reads as TGTGCCAGCAGTGTTACTAGTAAAGCGACCCAGTACTTC.

The genes are TRBV9 and TRBJ2-1; unclear D gene. Between the trimmed V and J ends, which lost 0 bases and 0 bases, there was a span of 7 bases. Germline V lookup: CDR1 SGDLS, CDR2 YYNGEE. This CDR3 is built from 15 residues. The CDR3, as DNA: TGTGCCAGCAGCGTAGACGGCGGCTCCTACAATGAGCAGTTCTTC. It is translated as CASSVDGGSYNEQFF.

The V gene is TRBV18, the J gene TRBJ2-5, with 10 bases lining up with TRBD1. Germline CDR1 and CDR2: KGHSH and LQKENI. The J segment lost 4 bases and the V segment lost 6 bases, leaving 14 bases of the junction unmatched. The CDR3 is 17 residues long. The chain's CDR3 is CASSLGQGSLVGETQYF. In DNA, the CDR3 is TGTGCCAGCTCGCTGGGACAGGGGAGCCTCGTCGGAGAGACCCAGTACTTC.

The rearrangement uses TRBV11-2 and TRBJ2-1; D is ambiguous. There are 14 residues in the CDR3. Trimming removed 2 bases from V and 4 bases from J, with 9 bases in between. Germline V gene data show CDR1 as SGHAT and CDR2 as FQNNGV. CDR3 loop: CASSLMAEYNEQFF. Here the CDR3 DNA reads TGTGCCAGCAGCTTAATGGCTGAATACAATGAGCAGTTCTTC.

This clone was observed once. The J gene is TRBJ1-2, the V gene TRBV9; D might be TRBD1 (6 bases). The germline V and J ends were trimmed by 3 bases and 3 bases, with 12 bases remaining between them. The CDR3 has 14 amino acids. Germline V gene sequence: CDR1 SGDLS, CDR2 YYNGEE. The CDR3 coding sequence is TGTGCCAGCAGCGACCCCAGGGGCGACTATGGCTACACCTTC. Translating it yields CASSDPRGDYGYTF.

V usage is TRBV28 and J usage is TRBJ2-2; D is uncertain. This CDR3 comprises 12 residues. V was clipped by 4 bases and J by 6 bases, with 6 bases between them. Germline loops: CDR1 MDHEN, CDR2 SYDVKM. CDR3: CASSSLSGELFF. CDR3 nucleotides: TGTGCCAGCAGTTCCCTATCCGGGGAGCTGTTTTTT.

The chain carries TRBV9 and TRBJ1-1, with 12 nucleotides matching TRBD1. Germline V gives CDR1 SGDLS, CDR2 YYNGEE. The CDR3 has 15 residues. Losses at the gene ends were 3 bases for V and 3 bases for J; bases not matched to a gene: 3. The CDR3 region has the DNA TGTGCCAGCAGCGGTGGGACAGGGGGCTACACTGAAGCTTTCTTT. It yields the protein CASSGGTGGYTEAFF.